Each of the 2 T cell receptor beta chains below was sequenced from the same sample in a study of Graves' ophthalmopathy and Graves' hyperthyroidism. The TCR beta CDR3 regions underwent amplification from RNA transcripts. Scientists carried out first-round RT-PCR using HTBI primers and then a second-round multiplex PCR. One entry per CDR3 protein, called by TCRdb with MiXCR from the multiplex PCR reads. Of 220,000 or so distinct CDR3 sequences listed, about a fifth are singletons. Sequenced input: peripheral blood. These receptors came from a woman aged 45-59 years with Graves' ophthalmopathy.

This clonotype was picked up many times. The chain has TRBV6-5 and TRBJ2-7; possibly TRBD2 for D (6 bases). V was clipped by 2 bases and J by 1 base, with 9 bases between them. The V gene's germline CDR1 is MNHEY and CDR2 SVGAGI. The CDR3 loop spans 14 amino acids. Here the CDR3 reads CASSYASASYEQYF. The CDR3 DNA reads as TGTGCCAGCAGTTACGCTAGCGCATCCTACGAGCAGTACTTC.

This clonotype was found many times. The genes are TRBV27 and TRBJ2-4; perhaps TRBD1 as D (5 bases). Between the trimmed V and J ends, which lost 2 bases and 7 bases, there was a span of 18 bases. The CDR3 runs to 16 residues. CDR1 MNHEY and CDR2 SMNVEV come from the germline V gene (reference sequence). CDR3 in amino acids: CASSLGGAGITNIQYF. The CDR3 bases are TGTGCCAGCAGTTTAGGTGGGGCAGGGATAACGAACATTCAGTACTTC.